The TCR beta chain under discussion was sequenced for a study of T cell changes during pregnancy in multiple sclerosis. Germline lookup yields CDR1 SQVTM and CDR2 ANQGSEA. The length of the CDR3 is 13 residues. V gave up 2 bases and J gave up 4 bases; unmatched junction bases: 5. Only in-frame clones appear in the TCRdb table, and some are missing; sequencing was by immunoSEQ multiplex PCR. The profile shows around 96,000 clones, 94% of them singletons. The chain joins TRBV29-1 to TRBJ2-7; 7 bases map to TRBD1. This receptor was identified in a female donor in good health, enrolled as a control in a pregnancy study. The material sequenced was peripheral blood, taken after pregnancy. The CDR3 region is CSVENRDSYEQYF. As DNA, the CDR3 is TGCAGCGTTGAAAACCGGGACAGTTACGAGCAGTACTTC.